This paragraph reports one TCR beta chain. Its antigen is currently unknown. This sample stems from a study of cytomegalovirus exposure and HLA in healthy donors. CDR1 and CDR2 from the germline V gene are SQVTM and ANQGSEA. The CDR3 length is 18 residues. V was trimmed by 4 bases and J by 2 bases, leaving 24 bases between them. Sequenced by immunoSEQ multiplex PCR; TCRdb stores in-frame clones only, minus some. Of about 400,000 clones in the sample, around 86% were seen once. Broader study findings: The authors enumerated 150 to 200 TCR beta chains as linked to cytomegalovirus.

The chain couples TRBV29-1 to TRBJ2-1; TRBD1 is a possible D gene (5 bases). The specimen sequenced was PBMCs. This TCR was recovered from a woman between 18 and 30 years old in good health and CMV-seronegative. The CDR3 reads CSVVPYEQAPQAYNEQFF. CDR3 nucleotide sequence: TGCAGCGTTGTACCCTATGAACAGGCACCCCAAGCCTACAATGAGCAGTTCTTC.